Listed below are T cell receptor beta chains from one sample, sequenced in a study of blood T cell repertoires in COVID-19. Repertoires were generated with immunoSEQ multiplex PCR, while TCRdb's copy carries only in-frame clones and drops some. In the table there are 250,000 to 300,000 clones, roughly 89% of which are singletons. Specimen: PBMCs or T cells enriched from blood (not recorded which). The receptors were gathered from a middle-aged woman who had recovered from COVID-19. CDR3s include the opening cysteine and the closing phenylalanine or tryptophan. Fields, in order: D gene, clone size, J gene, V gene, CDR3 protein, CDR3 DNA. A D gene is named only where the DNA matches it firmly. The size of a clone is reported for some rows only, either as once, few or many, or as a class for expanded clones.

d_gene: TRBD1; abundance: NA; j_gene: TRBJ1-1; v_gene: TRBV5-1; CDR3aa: CASSLETGAEAFF; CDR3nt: TGCGCCAGCAGCTTGGAAACAGGGGCTGAAGCTTTCTTT
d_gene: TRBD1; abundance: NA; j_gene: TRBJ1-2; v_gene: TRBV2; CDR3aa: CASSPQGFNNYGYTF; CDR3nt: TGTGCCAGCAGCCCACAGGGGTTTAACAACTATGGCTACACCTTC
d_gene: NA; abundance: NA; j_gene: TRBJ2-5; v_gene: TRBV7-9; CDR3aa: CASSFSETQYF; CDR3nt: TGTGCCAGCAGTTTCTCAGAGACCCAGTACTTC
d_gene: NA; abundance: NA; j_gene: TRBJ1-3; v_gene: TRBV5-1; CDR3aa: CASSLEGPPGDTIYF; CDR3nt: TGCGCCAGCAGCTTGGAGGGTCCTCCGGGAGACACCATATATTTT
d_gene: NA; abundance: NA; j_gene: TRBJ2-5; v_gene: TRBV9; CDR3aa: CASSVVSGRQETQYF; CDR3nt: TGTGCCAGCAGCGTAGTGTCAGGGCGTCAAGAGACCCAGTACTTC
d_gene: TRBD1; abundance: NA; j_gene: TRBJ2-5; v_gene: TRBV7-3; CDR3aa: CASSLQQGDQETQYF; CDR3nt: TGTGCCAGCAGCCTCCAACAGGGGGATCAAGAGACCCAGTACTTC
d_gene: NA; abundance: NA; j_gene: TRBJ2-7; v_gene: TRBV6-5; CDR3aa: CASSYSYTTTGYEQYF; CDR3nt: TGTGCCAGCAGTTACTCCTATACGACGACGGGGTACGAGCAGTACTTC
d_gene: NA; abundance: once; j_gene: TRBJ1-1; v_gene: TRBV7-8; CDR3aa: CASSPSTTTNTEAFF; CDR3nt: TGTGCCAGCAGCCCATCGACAACCACGAACACTGAAGCTTTCTTT
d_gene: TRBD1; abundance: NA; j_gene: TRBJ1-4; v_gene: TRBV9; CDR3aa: CASSPYGQGYREKLFF; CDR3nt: TGTGCCAGCAGCCCGTACGGACAGGGGTATCGGGAAAAACTGTTTTTT
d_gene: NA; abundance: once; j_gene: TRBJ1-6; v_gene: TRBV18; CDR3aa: CASSPGRGGSPLHF; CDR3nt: TGTGCCAGCTCACCGGGGAGGGGAGGATCACCCCTCCACTTT
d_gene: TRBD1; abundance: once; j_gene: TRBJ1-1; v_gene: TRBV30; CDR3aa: CAWRERTGRRSTEAFF; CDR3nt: TGTGCCTGGAGAGAACGGACAGGCAGAAGGAGCACTGAAGCTTTCTTT
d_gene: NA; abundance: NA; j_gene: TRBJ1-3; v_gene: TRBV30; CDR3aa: CAWTAGPSIYF; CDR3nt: TGTGCCTGGACTGCGGGTCCCTCCATATATTTT
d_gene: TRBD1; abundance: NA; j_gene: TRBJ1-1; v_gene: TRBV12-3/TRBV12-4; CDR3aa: CASSRQGDTETFF; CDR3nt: TGTGCCAGCAGCCGACAGGGAGACACTGAAACTTTCTTT
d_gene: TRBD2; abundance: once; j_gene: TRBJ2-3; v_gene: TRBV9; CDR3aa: CASSATGTSGSGGLGTDTQYF; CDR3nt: TGTGCCAGCAGCGCAACCGGGACTAGCGGGAGTGGCGGCCTTGGCACAGATACGCAGTATTTT
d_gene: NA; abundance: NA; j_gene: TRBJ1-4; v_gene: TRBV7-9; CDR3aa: CASSQGGGNEKLFF; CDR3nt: TGTGCCAGCTCGCAGGGCGGGGGAAATGAAAAACTGTTTTTT
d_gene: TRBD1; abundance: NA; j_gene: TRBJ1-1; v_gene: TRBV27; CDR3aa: CASSLGNRGGNTEAFF; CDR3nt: TGTGCCAGCAGTTTAGGGAACAGGGGGGGGAACACTGAAGCTTTCTTT
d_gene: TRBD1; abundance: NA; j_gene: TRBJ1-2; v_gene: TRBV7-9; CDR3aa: CASNEQGARGYTF; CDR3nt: TGTGCCAGCAACGAACAGGGGGCGCGAGGCTACACCTTC
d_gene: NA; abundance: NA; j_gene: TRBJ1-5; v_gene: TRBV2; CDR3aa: CASSGRERNQPQHF; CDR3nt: TGTGCCAGCAGTGGCCGGGAGCGTAATCAGCCCCAGCATTTT
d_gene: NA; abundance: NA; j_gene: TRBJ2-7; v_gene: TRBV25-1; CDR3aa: CASSEASVSYEQYF; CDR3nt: TGTGCCAGCAGTGAGGCATCCGTCTCCTACGAGCAGTACTTC
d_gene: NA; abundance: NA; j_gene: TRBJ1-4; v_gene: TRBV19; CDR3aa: CASSRYRGEKLFF; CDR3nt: TGTGCCAGTAGCCGATATAGGGGTGAAAAACTGTTTTTT
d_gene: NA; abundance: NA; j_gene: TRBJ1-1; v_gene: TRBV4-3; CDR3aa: CASSQVPGAEAFF; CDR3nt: TGCGCCAGCAGCCAAGTCCCGGGGGCTGAAGCTTTCTTT
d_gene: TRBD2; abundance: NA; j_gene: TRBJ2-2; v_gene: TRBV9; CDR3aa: CASSVEPSGGAGELFF; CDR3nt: TGTGCCAGCAGCGTAGAACCTAGCGGGGGCGCCGGGGAGCTGTTTTTT
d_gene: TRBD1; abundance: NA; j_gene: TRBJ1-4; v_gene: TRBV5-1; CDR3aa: CASSSEGTATNEKLFF; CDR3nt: TGCGCCAGCAGCTCAGAGGGGACAGCAACTAATGAAAAACTGTTTTTT
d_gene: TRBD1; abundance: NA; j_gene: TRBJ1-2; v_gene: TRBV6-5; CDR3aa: CASSYLDRDGYTF; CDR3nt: TGTGCCAGCAGTTACCTAGACAGGGATGGCTACACCTTC
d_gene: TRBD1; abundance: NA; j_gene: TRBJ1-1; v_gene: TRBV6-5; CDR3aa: CASRDSGTGRPEAFF; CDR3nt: TGTGCCAGCAGGGATTCCGGGACAGGGAGGCCTGAAGCTTTCTTT
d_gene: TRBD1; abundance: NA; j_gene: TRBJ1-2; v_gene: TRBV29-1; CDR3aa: CSVEAYSSGTGPYGYTF; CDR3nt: TGCAGCGTTGAAGCCTATTCTTCCGGGACAGGACCCTATGGCTACACCTTC
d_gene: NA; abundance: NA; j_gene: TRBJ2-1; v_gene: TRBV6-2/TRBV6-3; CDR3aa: CASSFEGGSYNEQFF; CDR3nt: TGTGCCAGCAGTTTTGAAGGGGGCTCCTACAATGAGCAGTTCTTC
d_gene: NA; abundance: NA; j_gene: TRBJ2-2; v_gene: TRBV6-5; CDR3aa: CASSYSGAHLGELFF; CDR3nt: TGTGCCAGCAGTTACTCGGGGGCCCATCTTGGGGAGCTGTTTTTT
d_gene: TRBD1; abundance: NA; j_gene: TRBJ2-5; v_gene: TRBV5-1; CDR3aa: CASSLVTGQEFETQYF; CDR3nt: TGCGCCAGCAGCTTGGTCACGGGACAGGAGTTTGAGACCCAGTACTTC
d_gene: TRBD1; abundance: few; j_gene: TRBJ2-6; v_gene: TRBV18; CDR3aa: CASSLGTGRFGANVLTF; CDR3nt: TGTGCCAGCTCACTAGGGACAGGACGTTTTGGGGCCAACGTCCTGACTTTC
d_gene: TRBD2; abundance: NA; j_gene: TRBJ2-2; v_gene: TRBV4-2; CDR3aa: CASSPSGTNTGELFF; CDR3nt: TGTGCCAGCAGCCCTAGCGGGACGAACACCGGGGAGCTGTTTTTT
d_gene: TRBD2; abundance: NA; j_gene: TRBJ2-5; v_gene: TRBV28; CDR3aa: CASRLGTSHPQETQYF; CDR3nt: TGTGCCAGCCGCCTAGGGACTAGCCATCCCCAAGAGACCCAGTACTTC
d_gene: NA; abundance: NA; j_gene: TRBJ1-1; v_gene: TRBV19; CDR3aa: CASSIVESTEAFF; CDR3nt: TGTGCCAGTAGTATTGTTGAGAGCACTGAAGCTTTCTTT
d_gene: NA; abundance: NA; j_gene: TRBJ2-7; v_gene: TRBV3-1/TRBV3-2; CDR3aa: CASSQEVGRDIYLEQYF; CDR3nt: TGTGCCAGCAGCCAAGAAGTAGGAAGGGACATATACCTCGAGCAGTACTTC
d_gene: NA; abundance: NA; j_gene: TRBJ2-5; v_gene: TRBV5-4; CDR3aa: CASSYWSHGITGTQYF; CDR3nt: TGTGCCAGCAGCTATTGGAGTCACGGGATAACGGGGACCCAGTACTTC
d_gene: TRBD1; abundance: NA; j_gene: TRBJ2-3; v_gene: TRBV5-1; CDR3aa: CASSRQGSSDTQYF; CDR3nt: TGCGCCAGCAGCAGACAGGGTTCCTCAGATACGCAGTATTTT
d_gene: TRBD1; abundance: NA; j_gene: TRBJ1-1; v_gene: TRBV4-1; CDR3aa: CASSHTAGQGTEAFF; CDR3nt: TGCGCCAGCAGCCACACCGCCGGACAGGGGACTGAAGCTTTCTTT
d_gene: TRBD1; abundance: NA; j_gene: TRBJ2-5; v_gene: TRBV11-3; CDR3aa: CASSLDSQGGTQYF; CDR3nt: TGTGCCAGCAGCTTAGATTCACAGGGGGGGACCCAGTACTTC
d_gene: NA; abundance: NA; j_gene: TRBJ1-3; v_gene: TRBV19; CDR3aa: CASSLVWSSSGNTIYF; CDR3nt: TGTGCCAGTAGTTTAGTTTGGAGCAGCTCTGGAAACACCATATATTTT
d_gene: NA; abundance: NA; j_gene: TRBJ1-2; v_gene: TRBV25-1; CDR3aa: CASRREGGYGYTF; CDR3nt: TGTGCCAGCAGGAGGGAGGGTGGCTATGGCTACACCTTC
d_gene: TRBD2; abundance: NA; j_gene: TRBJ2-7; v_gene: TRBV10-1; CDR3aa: CASPYEAGGPYEQYF; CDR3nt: TGCGCCAGCCCATATGAGGCGGGGGGGCCGTACGAGCAGTACTTC
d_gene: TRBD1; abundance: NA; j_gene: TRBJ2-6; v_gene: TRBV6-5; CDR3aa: CASSYDRAGANVLTF; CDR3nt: TGTGCCAGCAGTTATGACAGGGCTGGGGCCAACGTCCTGACTTTC
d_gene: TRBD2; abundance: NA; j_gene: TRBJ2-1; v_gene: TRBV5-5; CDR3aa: CASSLWIAGASNEQFF; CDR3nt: TGTGCCAGCAGCTTATGGATAGCGGGAGCATCCAATGAGCAGTTCTTC
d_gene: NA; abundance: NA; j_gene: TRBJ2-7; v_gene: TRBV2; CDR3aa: CASSVSGLEQYF; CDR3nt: TGTGCCAGCAGTGTTTCGGGTCTCGAGCAGTACTTC
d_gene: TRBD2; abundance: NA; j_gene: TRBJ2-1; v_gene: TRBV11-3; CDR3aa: CASSLVVAGGQSEQFF; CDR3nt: TGTGCCAGCAGCTTAGTTGTAGCGGGAGGGCAGAGTGAGCAGTTCTTC
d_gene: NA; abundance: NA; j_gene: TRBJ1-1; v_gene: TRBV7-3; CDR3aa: CASSLQGNTEAFF; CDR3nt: TGTGCCAGCAGCTTACAGGGAAACACTGAAGCTTTCTTT
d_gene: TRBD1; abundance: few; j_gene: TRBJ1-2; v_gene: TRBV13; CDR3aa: CASSFRQGPRGYGYTF; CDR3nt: TGTGCCAGCAGCTTCCGACAGGGCCCGCGGGGCTATGGCTACACCTTC